These 20 T cell receptor beta chains originate from one sample sequenced in a study of T cell responses to AZD1222 COVID-19 vaccine. Profiled with immunoSEQ multiplex PCR; TCRdb holds only in-frame clones, not every one. The sample lists 120,000 to 150,000 clones, 80% to 90% occurring once. Material: peripheral blood, obtained on day 0 of AZD1222 vaccination. Every receptor here comes from an adult in good health.

CDR3 DNA: TGTGCCAGCAGTTTGTCGGCGGGAGGAACAGATACGCAGTATTTT. Its translation is CASSLSAGGTDTQYF. The chain uses TRBV28 and TRBJ2-3; 8 positions match TRBD2. The CDR3 spans 15 residues. Germline V gene lookup returns CDR1 MDHEN and CDR2 SYDVKM. The V segment lost 3 bases and the J segment 3 bases; nucleotides outside the gene matches: 5.

This sequence joins TRBV28 and TRBJ2-6; D gene unclear. CDR3 size: 15 residues. With 6 bases removed from V and 5 bases from J, the gap between germline ends came to 14 bases. Germline loops: CDR1 MDHEN, CDR2 SYDVKM. CDR3 nucleotides: TGTGCCAGCAGGCAAGGTGGGGTTTGGGCCAACGTCCTGACTTTC. Translating gives CASRQGGVWANVLTF.

V is TRBV2 and J is TRBJ1-3; the D gene is possibly TRBD1 (6 bases). Trimming took off 6 bases at V and 0 bases at J, with 12 bases between the two ends. The CDR3 is 15 residues long. Germline V lookup: CDR1 SNHLY, CDR2 FYNNEI. Here the CDR3 reads CASRDSRSSGNTIYF. CDR3 bases: TGTGCCAGCAGGGACAGCCGGAGCTCTGGAAACACCATATATTTT.

This chain joins TRBV29-1 and TRBJ2-3; 11 bases are shared with TRBD2. Germline lookup yields CDR1 SQVTM and CDR2 ANQGSEA. With V trimmed by 5 bases and J by 4 bases, 11 bases remained unmatched. The CDR3 sequence is 16 residues long. DNA of the CDR3: TGCAGCGTTCCTGGCAGGGATAGCGGGAGGGCAGATACGCAGTATTTT. Residues: CSVPGRDSGRADTQYF.

The chain recombines TRBV7-7 with TRBJ2-1, with D possibly matching TRBD1 (6 bases). Per the germline V gene, CDR1 is SSHAT and CDR2 is FNYEAQ (reference sequence). V lost 3 bases to trimming and J lost 7 bases, with 10 bases between them. The CDR3 totals 13 residues. The CDR3 loop is CASSLDRGNEQFF. The CDR3 DNA reads as TGTGCCAGCAGCTTGGACAGAGGGAATGAGCAGTTCTTC.

This chain joins TRBV5-4 and TRBJ1-6; D not certain. Germline V CDR1 and CDR2: SGHNT, YYREEE (reference sequence). The CDR3 sequence is 13 residues long. The V end was cut by 0 bases, the J end by 6 bases, with 4 bases between. CDR3 in amino acids: CASSLDRNSPLHF. The CDR3 nucleotides read TGTGCCAGCAGCTTGGACCGTAATTCACCCCTCCACTTT.

This chain joins TRBV19 and TRBJ1-1; maybe TRBD1 (5 bases). Per germline, CDR1 LNHDA and CDR2 SQIVND (reference sequence). V gave up 3 bases and J gave up 1 base, with 9 bases separating them. This CDR3 contains 14 residues. CDR3 bases: TGTGCCAGTAGTATCGTTGGGGGGAACACTGAAGCTTTCTTT. Amino acids: CASSIVGGNTEAFF. Full variable domain (missing parts from reference TRBV19 and TRBJ1-1): DGGITQSPKYLFRKEGQNVTLSCEQNLNHDAMYWYRQDPGQGLRLIYYSQIVNDFQKGDIAEGYSVSREKKESFPLTVTSAQKNPTAFYLCASSIVGGNTEAFFGQGTRLTVV.

This sequence joins TRBV7-9 and TRBJ2-3; possibly TRBD1 or TRBD2 for D (5 bases each). V was shortened by 1 base and J by 5 bases, with 16 bases between the two germline ends. Germline CDR1 and CDR2: SEHNR and FQNEAQ (reference sequence). This CDR3 has 16 amino acids. In DNA form, the CDR3 reads TGTGCCAGCAGCTTAGGTGGGACCCGTGAGCGAGATACGCAGTATTTT. Amino acids: CASSLGGTRERDTQYF.

The CDR3 here is CASRGQSTNEKLFF. CDR3 sequence (DNA): TGCGCCAGCAGGGGACAGTCAACTAATGAAAAACTGTTTTTT. The genes are TRBV5-1 and TRBJ1-4; TRBD1 matches 7 bases. This CDR3 has 14 residues. The germline CDR1 and CDR2 sequences are SGHRS and YFSETQ. V gave up 5 bases and J gave up 0 bases; unmatched junction bases: 1.

The chain employs TRBV9 and TRBJ2-1, with 12 bases lining up with TRBD2. This CDR3 is 17 amino acids long. CDR1 SGDLS and CDR2 YYNGEE come from the germline V gene. V was clipped by 0 bases and J by 10 bases; unmatched bases: 11. The CDR3 DNA sequence: TGTGCCAGCAGCGTAGCGGCTACTAGCGGGAGGTTTGGGGAGCAGTTCTTC. This sequence encodes CASSVAATSGRFGEQFF.

The chain combines TRBV28 with TRBJ1-2; D is ambiguous. Germline lookup yields CDR1 MDHEN and CDR2 SYDVKM. Trimming took 5 bases from V and 9 from J, leaving 13 bases between them. The CDR3 length is 12 residues. The CDR3 reads CASSRGLMSYTF. CDR3 coding DNA: TGTGCCAGCAGTCGGGGATTGATGAGCTACACCTTC.

V and J are TRBV7-2 and TRBJ2-7; D gene ambiguous. The CDR3 runs 12 residues. CDR1 is SGHTA and CDR2 is FQGNSA in the germline V gene. Deletions cut 1 base from V and 3 bases from J, with 4 bases between. The CDR3 is CASSLVLYEQYF. The CDR3, as DNA: TGTGCCAGCAGCTTAGTCCTCTACGAGCAGTACTTC. Full variable domain (outside the CDR3, taken from reference TRBV7-2 and TRBJ2-7): GAGVSQSPSNKVTEKGKDVELRCDPISGHTALYWYRQSLGQGLEFLIYFQGNSAPDKSGLPSDRFSAERTGGSVSTLTIQRTQQEDSAVYLCASSLVLYEQYFGPGTRLTVT.

This chain joins TRBV4-3 and TRBJ2-2; 11 nucleotides align to TRBD2. This CDR3 has 18 residues. Germline V gives CDR1 LGHNA, CDR2 YSLEER. V lost 2 bases to trimming and J lost 3 bases; unmatched junction nucleotides: 8. The CDR3 protein is CASSQLRPSGRYTGELFF. CDR3 bases: TGCGCCAGCAGCCAACTCCGGCCTAGCGGGAGGTACACCGGGGAGCTGTTTTTT.

The chain is built from TRBV19 and TRBJ1-1; perhaps TRBD1 as D (5 bases). Germline V gene sequence: CDR1 LNHDA, CDR2 SQIVND (reference sequence). CDR3 length: 16 residues. V dropped 5 bases and J dropped 6 bases, with 22 bases sitting between them. CDR3 protein: CASSPLQGRGRPEAFF. CDR3 sequence (DNA): TGTGCCAGTAGTCCTCTCCAGGGTAGGGGCCGGCCTGAAGCTTTCTTT.

The chain joins TRBV18 to TRBJ2-7; 16 nucleotides agree with TRBD2. The V gene end was trimmed by 3 bases and the J gene end by 5 bases; junction bases not matched to a gene: 13. The CDR3 sequence is 19 residues long. In germline, CDR1 is KGHSH, CDR2 LQKENI. The CDR3: CASSPSAQGTSGRADEQYF. The CDR3 coding sequence is TGTGCCAGCTCACCTAGTGCCCAGGGGACTAGCGGGAGGGCAGACGAGCAGTACTTC.

The chain uses TRBV28 and TRBJ2-1; the D is unclear. From germline, CDR1 is MDHEN and CDR2 SYDVKM. The V and J ends lost 3 bases and 12 bases respectively, with 12 bases between them. The CDR3 is 12 amino acids. The CDR3 region is CASSFAAQGQFF. The CDR3 DNA reads TGTGCCAGCAGTTTTGCGGCCCAAGGGCAGTTCTTC.

V is TRBV9 and J is TRBJ2-2; 7 nucleotides align to TRBD1. The CDR3 has 15 amino acids. J gave up 1 base and V 4 bases, and 4 bases lay outside the gene matches. Germline CDR1 SGDLS, CDR2 YYNGEE. CDR3 in DNA: TGTGCCAGCAGCCTGGGACAGCTGAACACCGGGGAGCTGTTTTTT. Translated: CASSLGQLNTGELFF.

This chain joins TRBV6-5 and TRBJ2-1, with 11 positions matching TRBD2. V lost 4 bases, J lost 6 bases, and 8 bases stayed unmatched. The CDR3 totals 16 residues. CDR1 MNHEY and CDR2 SVGAGI come from the germline V gene. In DNA form, the CDR3 reads TGTGCCAGCAGTTTCACTCTAGCGGGAGGTAGCAATGAGCAGTTCTTC. Translated: CASSFTLAGGSNEQFF.

The J gene is TRBJ2-2, the V gene TRBV12-5; TRBD2 matches 7 bases. With 6 bases clipped from V and 6 bases from J, the junction kept 7 bases outside the gene matches. The CDR3 spans 14 residues. Germline assignment: CDR1 LGHNT and CDR2 FRNRAP. CDR3 bases: TGTGCTAGTGGCCCAGGACTAGATTCCGGGGAGCTGTTTTTT. It specifies CASGPGLDSGELFF.

V usage is TRBV30 and J usage is TRBJ1-5; D unresolved. This CDR3 comprises 12 residues. V lost 3 bases, J lost 4 bases, and 7 bases lay in between. The germline CDR1 and CDR2 sequences are GTSNPN and SVGIG (reference sequence). CDR3 sequence (DNA): TGTGCCTGGAGCGGGGTTAATCAGCCCCAGCATTTT. It translates to CAWSGVNQPQHF.